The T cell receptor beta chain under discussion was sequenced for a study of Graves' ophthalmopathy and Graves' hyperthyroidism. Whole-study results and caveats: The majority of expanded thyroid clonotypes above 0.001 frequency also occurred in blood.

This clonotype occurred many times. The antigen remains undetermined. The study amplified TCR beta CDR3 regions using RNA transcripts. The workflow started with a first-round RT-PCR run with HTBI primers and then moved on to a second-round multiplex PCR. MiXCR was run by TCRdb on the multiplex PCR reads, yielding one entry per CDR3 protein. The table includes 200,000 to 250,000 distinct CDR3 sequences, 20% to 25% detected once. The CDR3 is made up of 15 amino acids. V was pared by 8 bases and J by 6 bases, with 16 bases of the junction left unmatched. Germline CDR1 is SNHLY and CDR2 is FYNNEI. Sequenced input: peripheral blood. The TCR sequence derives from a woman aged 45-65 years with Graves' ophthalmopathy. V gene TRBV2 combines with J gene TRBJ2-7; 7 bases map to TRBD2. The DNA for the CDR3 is TGTGCCAGCCGCGGACGAGCGGGACCCCAGCTCGAGCAGTACTTC. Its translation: CASRGRAGPQLEQYF. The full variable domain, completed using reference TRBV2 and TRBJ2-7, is EPEVTQTPSHQVTQMGQEVILRCVPISNHLYFYWYRQILGQKVEFLVSFYNNEISEKSEIFDDQFSVERPDGSNFTLKIRSTKLEDSAMYFCASRGRAGPQLEQYFGPGTRLTVT.